Shown below are 20 T cell receptor beta chains from a single sample sequenced in a study of blood T cells in healthy people across ages. Combining a sample-barcoded 5' primer with a J-beta primer mix, a second PCR ran for about 7 to 11 cycles. TCRdb re-analysed the 5' RACE reads in MiXCR, keeping a single row per CDR3 protein. The sample has about a million distinct CDR3 sequences, just over 50% seen once. Sequenced sample: blood. Receptors were obtained from an older woman in good health.

The gene calls are TRBV28 and TRBJ2-7; weak D call: TRBD1 (7 bases). Germline V CDR1 and CDR2: MDHEN, SYDVKM. With 8 bases removed from V and 6 bases from J, the gap between germline ends came to 14 bases. The CDR3 runs 12 residues. The CDR3 DNA follows: TGTGCCAGCTGTGCAGGGGGGCCCGAGCAGTACTTC. Encoded protein: CASCAGGPEQYF.

V gene TRBV3-1 combines with J gene TRBJ1-6; D call uncertain. The CDR3 is 14 amino acids. Trimming took 3 bases from V and 7 from J, leaving 10 bases between them. The germline V gene has CDR1 LGHDT and CDR2 YNNKEL (reference sequence). The DNA of the CDR3 is TGTGCCAGCAGCCAGGGCTGGAGCAATTCACCCCTCCACTTT. Encoded protein: CASSQGWSNSPLHF.

The chain employs TRBV5-1 and TRBJ1-1; TRBD1 is a possible D gene (6 bases). This CDR3 spans 14 amino acids. Germline lookup yields CDR1 SGHRS and CDR2 YFSETQ. With 2 bases removed from V and 5 bases from J, the gap between germline ends came to 13 bases. In nucleotides, the CDR3 is TGCGCCAGCAGCTTACACTCAACAGGGACTGAAGCTTTCTTT. It translates to CASSLHSTGTEAFF.

The rearrangement links TRBV19 to TRBJ2-3; D unclear. The CDR3 covers 14 residues. Germline CDR1 LNHDA, CDR2 SQIVND (reference sequence). V gave up 3 bases and J gave up 2 bases, with 9 bases separating them. The CDR3 loop is CASSIGLTTDTQYF. CDR3 DNA: TGTGCCAGTAGTATCGGTCTTACCACAGATACGCAGTATTTT.

The chain has TRBV11-1 and TRBJ1-4; 8 nucleotides match TRBD1. Germline V gene data show CDR1 as SGHAT and CDR2 as FQDESV (reference sequence). The trim removed 5 bases at V and 13 bases at J, leaving 15 bases unmatched. This CDR3 is built from 15 residues. This CDR3 reads CASSDGQGWNGGLFF. The CDR3 nucleotides are TGTGCCAGCAGCGACGGACAGGGTTGGAATGGTGGACTGTTTTTT.

The J gene is TRBJ2-5, the V gene TRBV28; D possibly corresponds to TRBD1 (5 bases). The J call may be incorrect, as the DNA end agrees better with TRBJ2-7. Germline-derived CDR1 and CDR2 are MDHEN and SYDVKM. This CDR3 is built from 23 residues. CDR3 nucleotides: TGTGCCAGCAGTTTATTTTGCGACAGTATCCCGCCCGTACGTTCGGCTCTACACTACGAGCAGTACTTC. Its translation is CASSLFCDSIPPVRSALHYEQYF.

This clonotype occurred a few times. The chain links TRBV7-6 to TRBJ2-3; TRBD1 might be the D (6 bases). The CDR3 runs to 13 residues. CDR1 is SGHVS, CDR2 FNYEAQ, per germline. The ends were cut back, 4 bases at V and 11 bases at J, with 16 bases in the middle. CDR3 amino acids: CASSSDGIGGQYF. The DNA for the CDR3 is TGTGCCAGCAGCTCCGACGGGATAGGGGGGCAGTATTTT.

This rearrangement joins TRBV4-3 to TRBJ1-2; the D is unclear. The CDR3 loop spans 15 amino acids. V was pared by 7 bases and J by 0 bases, with 15 bases between. The germline CDR1 and CDR2 sequences are LGHNA and YSLEER. The CDR3 reads CASTLRAPTNYGYTF. The CDR3, as DNA: TGCGCCAGCACACTAAGGGCCCCAACTAACTATGGCTACACCTTC.

The CDR3 DNA is TGTGCCAGCAGTTTACGGAATACAGGGGCCTACGAGCAGTACTTC. Protein sequence: CASSLRNTGAYEQYF. V usage is TRBV12-3 or TRBV12-4 and J usage is TRBJ2-7; TRBD1 agrees at 7 bases. With 2 bases clipped from V and 2 bases from J, the junction kept 6 bases outside the gene matches. The CDR3 covers 15 residues.

This clonotype was found a few times. This sequence may be a read error, since a much larger clone differs from it by one base. The chain couples TRBV18 to TRBJ2-7; D is unclear. Germline V gives CDR1 KGHSH, CDR2 LQKENI. V lost 8 bases, J lost 3 bases, and 14 bases lay in between. The CDR3 runs 13 residues. In DNA, the CDR3 is TGTGCCAGCGCCAAGGACCGAAACTACGAGCAGTACTTC. Translating gives CASAKDRNYEQYF.

This sequence joins TRBV9 and TRBJ2-3; 13 bases fit TRBD2. V lost 5 bases to trimming and J lost 5 bases; unmatched junction nucleotides: 5. Germline V gene data show CDR1 as SGDLS and CDR2 as YYNGEE. The CDR3 has 15 residues. The CDR3 nucleotides are TGTGCCAGCAGTGTCGGACTAGCGGGAGTAGATACGCAGTATTTT. This translates into CASSVGLAGVDTQYF.

V and J are TRBV28 and TRBJ2-3, with D possibly matching TRBD2 (6 bases). Trimming removed 5 bases at V and 4 bases at J, with 19 bases between. Germline-derived CDR1 and CDR2 are MDHEN and SYDVKM. This CDR3 is built from 16 residues. CDR3 region: CASSPHGSQRADTQYF. CDR3 in DNA: TGTGCCAGCAGTCCTCACGGGAGCCAGCGGGCAGATACGCAGTATTTT.

In regard to this clonotype: Sequence at one end of the junction differs from germline and may be a read error. The rearrangement joins TRBV30 to TRBJ2-7; D is tentatively TRBD1 or TRBD2 (6 bases each). Germline V gene sequence: CDR1 GTSNPN, CDR2 SVGIG (reference sequence). The CDR3 runs to 14 residues. CDR3 DNA: TGTGCCTGGACCAAAGGGGGGAACTCCTGCGAGCAGTACTTC. It specifies CAWTKGGNSCEQYF.

This chain links TRBV27 with TRBJ2-1; D not resolved. The J call may be mistaken, given a closer DNA end match to TRBJ2-7. The germline V gene encodes CDR1 MNHEY and CDR2 SMNVEV (reference sequence). The CDR3 is 15 residues long. The chain's CDR3 is CASSFAASSYNEQYF. The CDR3 DNA follows: TGTGCCAGCAGTTTTGCGGCGAGCTCCTACAATGAGCAGTACTTC.

The CDR3 spells CASSLVGYSGGYTF. The CDR3 DNA sequence: TGTGCCAGCAGTTTAGTGGGTTATTCGGGAGGCTACACCTTC. The chain uses TRBV12-3 or TRBV12-4 and TRBJ1-2; no definite D call. V lost 1 base and J lost 8, with 14 bases in between. The CDR3 spans 14 residues.

The rearrangement uses TRBV12-3 or TRBV12-4 and TRBJ2-1, with 12 nucleotides matching TRBD2. V was pared by 4 bases and J by 9 bases, with 10 bases of the junction left unmatched. The CDR3 length is 16 residues. The CDR3 region is CASSSRLAGGPPEQFF. The CDR3 nucleotides read TGTGCCAGCAGTTCCCGGCTAGCGGGAGGGCCACCTGAGCAGTTCTTC.

This clonotype was seen just once. The germline gene is not matched at one end of the junction; a read error may be the cause. V gene TRBV27 combines with J gene TRBJ2-5; 8 positions agree with TRBD1. The CDR3 has 17 residues. Germline CDR1 MNHEY, CDR2 SMNVEV (reference sequence). The CDR3 reads CTSSLRFRQGLEETQYF. The CDR3 DNA sequence: TGTACCAGCAGTTTAAGATTTCGACAGGGGCTCGAGGAGACCCAGTACTTC.

The chain has TRBV13 and TRBJ2-3; 8 nucleotides line up with TRBD1. The CDR3 loop spans 14 amino acids. Germline values: CDR1 PRHDT, CDR2 FYEKMQ (reference sequence). V lost 4 bases to trimming and J lost 2 bases; unmatched junction nucleotides: 2. CDR3: CASSWDRFTDTQYF. The DNA for the CDR3 is TGTGCCAGCAGCTGGGACAGGTTCACAGATACGCAGTATTTT.

The V call is TRBV13, the J call TRBJ2-5; D ambiguous. CDR1 and CDR2 from the germline V gene are PRHDT and FYEKMQ (reference sequence). The CDR3 has 14 amino acids. Trimming removed 0 bases from V and 5 bases from J, with 10 bases in between. The CDR3 protein is CASSLGDVFETQYF. DNA of the CDR3: TGTGCCAGCAGCTTAGGTGATGTGTTTGAGACCCAGTACTTC.

The V and J genes are TRBV7-2 and TRBJ2-7; possibly TRBD2 for D (5 bases). Germline V gene lookup returns CDR1 SGHTA and CDR2 FQGNSA. Trimming cost V 5 bases and J 2 bases, with 16 bases left between them. This CDR3 has 15 amino acids. The CDR3: CASSTGSTGTYEQYF. DNA of the CDR3: TGTGCCAGCAGCACGGGTTCCACGGGGACCTACGAGCAGTACTTC.